This T cell receptor (gamma chain) emerged from a study of Vδ1+ human thymocytes. Study observations and caveats: In the thymus, TRG and TRD repertoires looked highly polyclonal with Gaussian CDR3 lengths.

CDR1 VTNTFY and CDR2 YDVSTARD come from the germline V gene (reference sequence). This CDR3 spans 11 amino acids. V dropped 3 bases and J dropped 11; count of bases not matched to a gene: 7. A remark on this clone: The antigen is not known.

Sequences come from RNA converted to cDNA by reverse transcription. Pooled V-gene forward primers with one constant-region reverse primer generated the CDR3 amplicons by multiplex PCR. TCRdb ran CATT on the multiplex PCR reads. The sample carries some 6,500 gamma-chain clones, 42% recorded once. The specimen sequenced was Vdelta1+ gamma-delta thymocytes from the thymus. Subset here: FACS-sorted CD3+ TCRalphabeta- TCRVdelta1+ TCRVdelta2- thymocytes. V is TRGV3 and J is TRGJ1 or TRGJ2. The J gene was missing in TCRdb and was found by matching the end of the DNA to germline. The TCR comes from a boy under two years old who had congenital heart surgery. This chain's CDR3 is CATWDALEKLF. The CDR3 nucleotides read TGTGCCACCTGGGACGCCCTCGAGAAACTCTTT.